Below, 18 T cell receptor beta chains from the same sample are listed, as sequenced in a study of spatial heterogeneity in lung cancer (dated by TCRdb to the late 2010s). Study-wide findings and limitations: The number of expanded intratumoral alpha and beta TCRs correlated with the tumor nonsynonymous mutation count.

According to the study, the label for this sample's time point signals: sample taken at primary tumor resection. Libraries came from 5' RACE. The instrument given in TCRdb is NextSeq 500. TCRdb trimmed public reads at Q25 via fastp, called clones via MiXCR and kept in-frame beta chains. Every distinct CDR3 protein forms one entry, paired with its most common genes and DNA. Here the sample has 17,000 or so distinct CDR3 sequences; more than 5% occur a single time. The ten largest clones take up approximately 6.8% of the sample. The antigens these receptors bind are not known. The sample in question was lung tumor tissue, obtained at surgery. These TCRs come from a male donor with early-stage non-small cell lung cancer.

This clonotype was seen repeatedly, ten times or more. This beta chain is an off-target read within a library intended for alpha chains, so its frequency means little. The chain uses TRBV28 and TRBJ2-7, with D possibly being TRBD1 or TRBD2 (5 bases each). Germline V lookup: CDR1 MDHEN, CDR2 SYDVKM. CDR3 size: 14 residues. The V end lost 4 bases, the J end lost 4 bases, and 14 bases lay between the germline ends. The CDR3 DNA reads TGTGCCAGCAGTTATCGGGGCGTCGCGTACGAGCAGTACTTC. Its translation: CASSYRGVAYEQYF.

The sample holds many counts of this clonotype. Since it is a stray read in a library aimed at alpha chains, this beta chain has a size that is not meaningful. The chain couples TRBV4-2 to TRBJ1-6, with D perhaps matching TRBD1 (5 bases). V was pared by 3 bases and J by 7 bases, with 10 bases between. Germline assignment: CDR1 LGHNA and CDR2 YNFKEQ. CDR3 length: 14 residues. The CDR3 loop reads CASSQGLENSPLHF. Written as DNA, the CDR3 is TGTGCCAGCAGCCAGGGGCTGGAGAATTCACCCCTCCACTTT.

This clonotype has at least ten counts. The size of this beta chain means little, since it is a stray read in a library made for alpha chains. The CDR3 spells CASSQAPGGPGANVLTF. CDR3 DNA: TGCGCCAGCAGCCAAGCCCCAGGAGGGCCTGGGGCCAACGTCCTGACTTTC. The rearrangement joins TRBV4-1 to TRBJ2-6; the D gene is possibly TRBD2 (6 bases). The CDR3 is 17 residues long. CDR1 and CDR2 (germline): MGHRA, YSYEKL. The ends were cut back, 1 base at V and 2 bases at J, with 12 bases in the middle.

This clonotype occurred many times. This beta chain is an unintended read in a library built for alpha chains; its size means little. The chain uses TRBV20-1 and TRBJ2-1; 8 nucleotides agree with TRBD2. The CDR3 is made up of 16 amino acids. Germline loops: CDR1 DFQATT, CDR2 SNEGSKA (reference sequence). The ends lost 8 bases at V and 0 bases at J; junction bases unmatched: 12. The CDR3 is CSLDGLAGSSYNEQFF. The CDR3 nucleotides read TGCAGTCTGGACGGATTAGCGGGGAGCTCCTACAATGAGCAGTTCTTC.

This clonotype appeared many times. This beta chain turned up in a library designed for alpha chains; as an off-target read, its abundance says little. The chain joins TRBV20-1 to TRBJ2-2, with unresolved D. The V and J ends lost 5 bases and 1 base respectively, with 8 bases between them. The CDR3 sequence is 13 residues long. CDR1 is DFQATT and CDR2 is SNEGSKA in the germline V gene (reference sequence). CDR3 protein: CSAETVNTGELFF. The CDR3 nucleotides are TGCAGTGCTGAGACGGTGAACACCGGGGAGCTGTTTTTT.

This clonotype was seen many times. This beta chain is a stray sequence in a library constructed for alpha chains; its clone size is not meaningful. The chain links TRBV9 to TRBJ2-1, with D perhaps TRBD1 or TRBD2 (7 bases each). Looked up from germline, CDR1 is SGDLS and CDR2 is YYNGEE. With 3 bases removed from V and 2 bases from J, the gap between germline ends came to 15 bases. The CDR3 is 16 residues long. Here the CDR3 reads CASSAAGGVAYNEQFF. The CDR3 nucleotides are TGTGCCAGCAGCGCCGCAGGGGGGGTTGCCTACAATGAGCAGTTCTTC.

This clonotype has a count of ten or more. This beta chain lies outside the target of a library built for alpha chains; its clone size means little. This CDR3 reads CASSQEVQDRGRRGEKLFF. The CDR3 nucleotides are TGCGCCAGCAGCCAAGAAGTGCAGGACAGGGGAAGGAGGGGAGAAAAACTGTTTTTT. The chain carries TRBV4-3 and TRBJ1-4, with 9 bases that match TRBD1. From germline, CDR1 is LGHNA and CDR2 YSLEER. Trimming took 0 bases from V and 8 from J; bases not matched to a gene: 16. There are 19 residues in the CDR3.

This clonotype has ten or more counts. Because the library targeted alpha chains, this beta chain is an off-target read whose size means little. The rearrangement links TRBV11-2 to TRBJ2-3, with TRBD2 matching 9 bases. Germline V lookup: CDR1 SGHAT, CDR2 FQNNGV. The V segment lost 1 base and the J segment 1 base; nucleotides outside the gene matches: 6. The CDR3 totals 17 residues. CDR3 sequence (DNA): TGTGCCAGCAGCTTAGTCGCGGGGGGGCTGGGCACAGATACGCAGTATTTT. Amino acid sequence: CASSLVAGGLGTDTQYF.

This clonotype was seen ten or more times. This beta chain is an off-target read within a library intended for alpha chains, so its frequency means little. The V call is TRBV18, the J call TRBJ2-1, with D hard to call. In germline, CDR1 is KGHSH, CDR2 LQKENI. The CDR3 has 13 amino acids. V was cut by 3 bases and J by 7 bases, with 10 bases left in between. For the CDR3, the DNA is TGTGCCAGCTCACCGCTAATGGATAATGAGCAGTTCTTC. Translation: CASSPLMDNEQFF.

The sample holds many counts of this clonotype. For a library built for alpha chains, this beta chain is a stray read; little rests on its size. The rearrangement joins TRBV5-1 to TRBJ1-3; tentatively, D is TRBD1 (6 bases). Per the germline V gene, CDR1 is SGHRS and CDR2 is YFSETQ. This CDR3 region has 15 residues. Trimming stripped 1 base from V and 2 bases from J, with 10 bases between. The CDR3: CASSLQGQPGNTIYF. The CDR3 DNA follows: TGCGCCAGCAGCTTGCAGGGACAACCTGGAAACACCATATATTTT.

Details on this clonotype: This beta chain is off target for a library built for alpha chains, so its abundance means little. The rearrangement uses TRBV19 and TRBJ1-4; 7 bases agree with TRBD1. The V and J ends lost 5 bases and 3 bases, in that order; junction bases with no gene match: 6. The CDR3 is 15 amino acids. Germline V lookup: CDR1 LNHDA, CDR2 SQIVND (reference sequence). For the CDR3, the DNA is TGTGCCAGTAGTCCAGGGACAGTGCCTAATGAAAAACTGTTTTTT. Translation gives CASSPGTVPNEKLFF.

This clonotype was picked up many times. This beta chain is an unintended read in a library built for alpha chains; its size means little. This sequence joins TRBV20-1 and TRBJ2-4, with 9 positions matching TRBD1. The CDR3 runs to 15 residues. V shed 6 bases, J shed 0 bases, and the junction held 6 bases outside the gene matches. Germline CDR1 reads DFQATT; CDR2 reads SNEGSKA (reference sequence). CDR3 in amino acids: CSALDRGKAKNIQYF. CDR3 in DNA: TGCAGTGCCCTGGACAGGGGAAAAGCCAAAAACATTCAGTACTTC.

This clonotype was seen repeatedly, ten times or more. As an off-target read in a library built for alpha chains, this beta chain has a frequency of little significance. The chain employs TRBV7-9 and TRBJ1-1; D gene uncertain. The CDR3 sequence is 14 residues long. Trimming shortened V by 8 bases and J by 2 bases, and 15 bases separated the two germline ends. In germline, CDR1 is SEHNR, CDR2 FQNEAQ (reference sequence). The CDR3 here is CASRSDGFNTEAFF. CDR3 in DNA: TGTGCCAGCCGCTCTGATGGCTTCAACACTGAAGCTTTCTTT.

This clonotype was detected ten times or more. This beta chain is an off-target read within a library intended for alpha chains, so its frequency means little. The chain combines TRBV6-1 with TRBJ1-5; the D gene is possibly TRBD1 (5 bases). Germline V gene lookup returns CDR1 MNHNS and CDR2 SASEGT. There are 12 residues in the CDR3. V was shortened by 5 bases and J by 7 bases, with 9 bases between the two germline ends. CDR3 in DNA: TGTGCCAGCAGTCAAGAGGGGCAGCCCCAGCATTTT. The encoded protein is CASSQEGQPQHF.

This clonotype is large by share. The library was built for alpha chains, so this beta chain is an off-target read and its size means little. The V call is TRBV11-2, the J call TRBJ2-7; 7 bases line up with TRBD1. Germline V gene data show CDR1 as SGHAT and CDR2 as FQNNGV. V was pared by 6 bases and J by 7 bases, with 6 bases of the junction left unmatched. CDR3 size: 12 residues. CDR3 amino acids: CASRGAGGEQYF. DNA of the CDR3: TGTGCCAGCAGAGGGGCAGGGGGTGAGCAGTACTTC.

This clonotype has ten or more counts. Since the library was made to target alpha chains, this beta chain is a stray read and its abundance is not meaningful. The V call is TRBV6-1, the J call TRBJ1-5; D unresolved. Germline V lookup: CDR1 MNHNS, CDR2 SASEGT. The V gene lost 6 bases and the J gene lost 1 base, with 7 bases spanning the gap. CDR3 length: 13 residues. CDR3 in amino acids: CASRGRSNQPQHF. CDR3 nucleotide sequence: TGTGCCAGCAGAGGACGGAGCAATCAGCCCCAGCATTTT.

This clonotype was seen only a few times. This beta chain represents an off-target read in a library built for alpha chains; its size is of limited meaning. The V and J genes are TRBV19 and TRBJ2-2, with 13 bases aligning to TRBD2. The CDR3 is 21 amino acids. Germline V gene lookup returns CDR1 LNHDA and CDR2 SQIVND (reference sequence). V shed 2 bases and J 4 bases; nucleotides not matched to a gene: 16. CDR3 sequence (DNA): TGTGCCAGTAGTATACTAGGCCAACTAGCGGGGGGGCGTACGATCACCGGGGAGCTGTTTTTT. The encoded protein is CASSILGQLAGGRTITGELFF.

The sample holds many counts of this clonotype. Because this beta chain is a stray read in a library intended to capture alpha chains, its abundance should not be given much weight. The V and J genes are TRBV3-1 and TRBJ1-2; 7 nucleotides agree with TRBD1. This CDR3 contains 13 residues. V gave up 2 bases and J gave up 3 bases; unmatched junction bases: 0. CDR1 is LGHDT and CDR2 is YNNKEL in the germline V gene (reference sequence). CDR3: CASSQTGDYGYTF. The CDR3 DNA reads as TGTGCCAGCAGCCAAACAGGGGACTATGGCTACACCTTC.